The clone carrying this TCR beta chain has more than one count but fewer than ten. The antigen is undetermined. Germline V gene lookup returns CDR1 MNHNY and CDR2 SVGAGI (reference sequence). J gave up 4 bases and V 0 bases, and 8 bases lay outside the gene matches. The CDR3 length is 17 residues. These data originate in a study of CD8+CD57+ T cells in acquired aplastic anemia. Whole-study context: An average of roughly 3 ug of DNA was obtained from sorted CD4+ and CD8+ cells. Healthy-donor CD4+ cells averaged about 9.9 million reads. Study-level findings and limits: Significance was not reached for CD8+ Simpson's diversity between patients and controls. Twenty-nine shared CD8+ CDR3s appeared highly expressed within patients' immunodominant clones.

Genomic DNA provided the template from which TCR beta VDJ and CDR3 profiles were obtained. In TCRdb, the reads were re-called with MiXCR into one record per CDR3 protein. Of about 210,000 distinct CDR3 sequences in the sample, under 65% were seen once. Sequenced sample: sorted CD4+, CD8+, or CD8+CD57+ T cells (not recorded which) from PBMCs. The J gene is TRBJ2-1, the V gene TRBV6-6; 8 positions agree with TRBD2. The TCR originated in a human donor in good health. The CDR3 coding sequence is TGTGCCAGCAGTTACTCGGTCTCGGCTAGCGGGTACAATGAGCAGTTCTTC. Translation: CASSYSVSASGYNEQFF.